This T cell receptor beta chain was captured by sequencing in a study of cytomegalovirus exposure and HLA in healthy donors. Background on the study: Earlier results showed roughly 120 million unique TCR beta sequences derived from approximately 180 million T cells.

Trimming removed 5 bases from V and 7 bases from J, with 15 bases in between. CDR3 length: 14 amino acids. Germline loops: CDR1 SGHNT, CDR2 YENEEA. PCR was performed using 60 Vbeta and 13 Jbeta primers. Per the authors' pipeline: An analysis that came later counted 60 million to 80 million unique TCR beta chains, around 12 million shared. Sequencing was performed with immunoSEQ multiplex PCR; in TCRdb, only in-frame clones are kept and a portion is missing. That table gives V, J and clone size, and the DNA gave D and trimming. This table has about 180,000 clones, about four fifths appearing once. Study outcomes and limitations: For most subjects, TCR beta sequences were reported to predict HLA-A and HLA-B alleles with accuracy. Highest at DRB1 and lowest at HLA-C, TCR association rates differed among HLA loci in a later analysis.

Regarding this clone: Its antigen is undetermined.

This sequence was found in a male donor in good health and CMV-seronegative. The sequencing sample was made of PBMCs. This rearrangement joins TRBV11-3 to TRBJ2-1; perhaps TRBD1 as D (5 bases). The CDR3 loop is CASSQTPYRNEQFF. CDR3 DNA: TGTGCCAGCAGCCAAACCCCCTACAGGAATGAGCAGTTCTTC.